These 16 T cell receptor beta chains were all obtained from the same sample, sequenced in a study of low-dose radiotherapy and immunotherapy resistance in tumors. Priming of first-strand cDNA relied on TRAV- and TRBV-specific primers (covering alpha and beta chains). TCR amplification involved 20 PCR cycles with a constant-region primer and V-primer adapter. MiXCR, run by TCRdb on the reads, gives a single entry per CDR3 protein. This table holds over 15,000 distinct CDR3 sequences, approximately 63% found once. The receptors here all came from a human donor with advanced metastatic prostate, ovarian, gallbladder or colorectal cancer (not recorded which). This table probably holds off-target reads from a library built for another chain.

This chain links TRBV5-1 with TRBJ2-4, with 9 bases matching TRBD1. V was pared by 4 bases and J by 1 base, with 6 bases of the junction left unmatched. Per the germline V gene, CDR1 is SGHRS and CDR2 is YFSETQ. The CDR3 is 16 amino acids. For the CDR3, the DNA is TGCGCCAGCAGCCCGGGACAGGGAATGGCCAAAAACATTCAGTACTTC. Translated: CASSPGQGMAKNIQYF.

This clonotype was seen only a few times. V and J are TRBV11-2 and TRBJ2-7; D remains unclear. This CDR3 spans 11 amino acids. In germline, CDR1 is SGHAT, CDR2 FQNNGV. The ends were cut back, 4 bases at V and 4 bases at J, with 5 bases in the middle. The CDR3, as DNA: TGTGCCAGCAGCTCGAAATACGAGCAGTACTTC. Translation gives CASSSKYEQYF.

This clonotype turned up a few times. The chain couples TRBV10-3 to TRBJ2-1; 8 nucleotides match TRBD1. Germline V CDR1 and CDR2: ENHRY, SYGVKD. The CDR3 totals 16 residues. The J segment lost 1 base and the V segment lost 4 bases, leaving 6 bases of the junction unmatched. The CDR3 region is CAISGGQAISYNEQFF. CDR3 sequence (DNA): TGTGCCATCAGTGGGGGACAGGCGATATCCTACAATGAGCAGTTCTTC.

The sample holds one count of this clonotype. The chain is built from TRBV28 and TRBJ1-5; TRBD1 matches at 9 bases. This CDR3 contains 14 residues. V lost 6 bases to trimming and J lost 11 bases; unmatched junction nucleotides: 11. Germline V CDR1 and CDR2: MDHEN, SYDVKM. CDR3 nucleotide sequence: TGTGCCAGCAGAACACCGGGACAGGGCCTGTCCCAGCATTTT. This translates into CASRTPGQGLSQHF.

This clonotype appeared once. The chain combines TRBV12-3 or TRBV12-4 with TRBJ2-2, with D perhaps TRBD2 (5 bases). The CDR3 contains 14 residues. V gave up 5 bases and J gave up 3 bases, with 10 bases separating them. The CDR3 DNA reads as TGTGCCAGCAGTCCTCGGCGGGACACCGGGGAGCTGTTTTTT. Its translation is CASSPRRDTGELFF.

The CDR3 loop is CASSLPQGANEQYF. CDR3 coding DNA: TGTGCCAGCAGTTTACCGCAGGGGGCTAACGAGCAGTACTTC. J is TRBJ2-7 and V is TRBV12-3 or TRBV12-4; 8 nucleotides line up with TRBD1. This CDR3 spans 14 amino acids. V trimming: 2 bases; J trimming: 5 bases; junction bases outside the gene matches: 5.

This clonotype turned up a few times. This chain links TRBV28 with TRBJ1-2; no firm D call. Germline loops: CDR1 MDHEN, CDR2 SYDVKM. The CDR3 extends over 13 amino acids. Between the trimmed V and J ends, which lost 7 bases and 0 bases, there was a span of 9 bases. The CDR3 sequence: CASTVTTNYGYTF. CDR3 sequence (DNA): TGTGCCAGCACCGTGACAACTAACTATGGCTACACCTTC.

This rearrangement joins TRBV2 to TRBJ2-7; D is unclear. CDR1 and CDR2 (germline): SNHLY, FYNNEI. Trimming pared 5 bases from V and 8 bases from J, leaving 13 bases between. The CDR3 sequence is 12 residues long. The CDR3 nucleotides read TGTGCCAGCAGTCCCGAAGCGAGAAAGCAGTACTTC. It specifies CASSPEARKQYF. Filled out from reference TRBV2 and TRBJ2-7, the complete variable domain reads EPEVTQTPSHQVTQMGQEVILRCVPISNHLYFYWYRQILGQKVEFLVSFYNNEISEKSEIFDDQFSVERPDGSNFTLKIRSTKLEDSAMYFCASSPEARKQYFGPGTRLTVT.

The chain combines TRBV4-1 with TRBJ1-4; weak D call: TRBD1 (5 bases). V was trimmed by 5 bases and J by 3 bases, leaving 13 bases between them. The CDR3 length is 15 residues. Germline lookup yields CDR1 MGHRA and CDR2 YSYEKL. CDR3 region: CASSDSRAPNEKLFF. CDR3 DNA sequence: TGCGCCAGCAGCGATTCCAGGGCACCTAATGAAAAACTGTTTTTT.

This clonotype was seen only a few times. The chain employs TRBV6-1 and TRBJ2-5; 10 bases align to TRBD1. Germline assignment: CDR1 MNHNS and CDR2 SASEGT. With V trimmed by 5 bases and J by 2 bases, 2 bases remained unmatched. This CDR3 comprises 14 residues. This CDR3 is CASSLDRGQETQYF. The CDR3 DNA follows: TGTGCCAGCAGTCTGGACAGGGGGCAAGAGACCCAGTACTTC.

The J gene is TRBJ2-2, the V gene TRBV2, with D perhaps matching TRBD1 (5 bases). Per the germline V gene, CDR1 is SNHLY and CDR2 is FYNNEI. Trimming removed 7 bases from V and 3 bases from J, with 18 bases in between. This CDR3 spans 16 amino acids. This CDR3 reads CASTPEQAFDTGELFF. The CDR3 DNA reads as TGTGCCAGCACACCCGAACAGGCTTTTGACACCGGGGAGCTGTTTTTT.

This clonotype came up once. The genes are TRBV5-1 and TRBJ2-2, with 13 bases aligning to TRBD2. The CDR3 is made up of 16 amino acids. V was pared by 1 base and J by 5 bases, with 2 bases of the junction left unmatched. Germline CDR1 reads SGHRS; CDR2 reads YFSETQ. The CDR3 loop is CASSLPGLAGTGELFF. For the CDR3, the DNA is TGCGCCAGCAGCTTGCCGGGACTAGCGGGAACCGGGGAGCTGTTTTTT.

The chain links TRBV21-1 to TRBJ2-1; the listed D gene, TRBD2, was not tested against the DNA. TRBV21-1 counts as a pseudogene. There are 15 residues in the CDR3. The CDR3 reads CASSKRSGAHNEQFF. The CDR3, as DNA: TGTGCCAGCAGCAAACGGAGCGGGGCACACAATGAGCAGTTCTTC.

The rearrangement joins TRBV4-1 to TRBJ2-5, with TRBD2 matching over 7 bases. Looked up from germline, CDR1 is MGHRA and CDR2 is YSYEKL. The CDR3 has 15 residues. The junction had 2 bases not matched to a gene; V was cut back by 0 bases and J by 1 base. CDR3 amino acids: CASSQDWEGQETQYF. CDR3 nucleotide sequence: TGCGCCAGCAGCCAAGATTGGGAGGGCCAAGAGACCCAGTACTTC.

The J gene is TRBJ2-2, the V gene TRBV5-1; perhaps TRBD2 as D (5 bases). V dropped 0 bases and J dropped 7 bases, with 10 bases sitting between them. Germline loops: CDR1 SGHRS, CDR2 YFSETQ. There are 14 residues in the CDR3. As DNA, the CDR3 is TGCGCCAGCAGCTTGGATCCTAGCAGCGGGGAGCTGTTTTTT. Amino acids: CASSLDPSSGELFF.

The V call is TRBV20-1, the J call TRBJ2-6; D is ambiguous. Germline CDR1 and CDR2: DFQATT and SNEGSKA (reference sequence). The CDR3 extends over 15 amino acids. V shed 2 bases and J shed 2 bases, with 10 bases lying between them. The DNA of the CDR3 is TGCAGTGCTAGACCAAGACGGGCTGGGGCCAACGTCCTGACTTTC. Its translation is CSARPRRAGANVLTF.